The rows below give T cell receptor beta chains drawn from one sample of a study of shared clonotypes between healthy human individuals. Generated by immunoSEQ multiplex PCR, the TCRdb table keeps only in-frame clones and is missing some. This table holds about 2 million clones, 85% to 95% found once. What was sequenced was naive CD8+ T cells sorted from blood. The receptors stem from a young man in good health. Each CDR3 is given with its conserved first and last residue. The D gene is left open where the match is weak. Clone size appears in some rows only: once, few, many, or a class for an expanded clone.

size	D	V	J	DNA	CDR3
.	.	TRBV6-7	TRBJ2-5	TGTGCCAGCAGTTACCCTAAGGGGCAGCTCCAATTGTACCAAGAGACCCAGTACTTC	CASSYPKGQLQLYQETQYF
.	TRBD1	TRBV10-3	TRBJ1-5	TGTGCCATCAGTGATGGGGACAGGGGGCTTCAGCCCCAGCATTTT	CAISDGDRGLQPQHF
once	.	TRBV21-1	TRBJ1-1	TGTGCCAGCAGCAAAGCGTATTCACGGAACACTGAAGCTTTCTTT	CASSKAYSRNTEAFF
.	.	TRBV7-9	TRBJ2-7	TGTGCCAGCAGCTTTCTAGGGACCTACGAGCAGTACTTC	CASSFLGTYEQYF
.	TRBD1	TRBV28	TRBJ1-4	TGTGCCAGCAGTTTTCCCCAGGGGGGGGGTGAAAAACTGTTTTTT	CASSFPQGGGEKLFF
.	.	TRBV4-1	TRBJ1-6	TGCGCCAGCAGCCATCGACAGGACAATTCACCCCTCCACTTT	CASSHRQDNSPLHF
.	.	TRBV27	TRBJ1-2	TGTGCCAGCAGGACTTCAGAAGTTACAAGCGACTATGGCTACACCTTC	CASRTSEVTSDYGYTF
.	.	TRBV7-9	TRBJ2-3	TGTGCCAGCAGCTTAGGGGTAGGGTCAGATACGCAGTATTTT	CASSLGVGSDTQYF
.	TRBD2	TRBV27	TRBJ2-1	TGTGCCAGCAGTTTACTGGGGGGGAGCTCCTACAATGAGCAGTTCTTC	CASSLLGGSSYNEQFF
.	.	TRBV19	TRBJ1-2	TGTGCCAGTAGTACCGCGATAGACCTGGCGGACAACTATGGCTACACCTTC	CASSTAIDLADNYGYTF
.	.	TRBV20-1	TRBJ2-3	TGCAGTGCATCCAGCACAGATACGCAGTATTTT	CSASSTDTQYF
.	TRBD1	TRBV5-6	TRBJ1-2	TGTGCCAGCAACCCTCCGACAGGGGGAAATAGCGGCTACACCTTC	CASNPPTGGNSGYTF
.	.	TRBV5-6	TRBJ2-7	TGTGCCAGCAGCTTGTGGAGACGGACGAACCCGTCCTACGAGCAGTACTTC	CASSLWRRTNPSYEQYF
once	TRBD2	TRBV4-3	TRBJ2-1	TGCGCCAGCAGCCAAGGGACTAGCGGGAGGGATGAGCAGTTCTTC	CASSQGTSGRDEQFF
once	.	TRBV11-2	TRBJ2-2	TGTGCCAGCAGCCCCTTAGGAGCCCTCGCGCCCACCGGGGAGCTGTTTTTT	CASSPLGALAPTGELFF
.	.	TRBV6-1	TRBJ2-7	TGTGCCAGCAGTGAAGTTGGGGGCTCCTACGAGCAGTACTTC	CASSEVGGSYEQYF
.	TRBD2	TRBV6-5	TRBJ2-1	TGTGCCAGCAGTTACGGGACTAGCGGGGGCAATGAGCAGTTCTTC	CASSYGTSGGNEQFF
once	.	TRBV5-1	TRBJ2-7	TGCGCCAGCAGCTTGGAGACGTACCCGACCTACGAGCAGTACTTC	CASSLETYPTYEQYF
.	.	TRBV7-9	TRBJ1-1	TGTGCCAGCAGCACCGCCGTTCGGCTGAACACTGAAGCTTTCTTT	CASSTAVRLNTEAFF
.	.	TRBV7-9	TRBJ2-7	TGTGCCAGCAGCTCCCCAGCTTACTCCTACGAGCAGTACTTC	CASSSPAYSYEQYF
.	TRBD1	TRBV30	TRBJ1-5	TGTGCCTGGAGTGCCGGGTCAGGGGGCATTGATCAGCCCCAGCATTTT	CAWSAGSGGIDQPQHF
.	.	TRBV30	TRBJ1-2	TGTGCCTGGAGTTTGGGGACCGGCTACACCTTC	CAWSLGTGYTF
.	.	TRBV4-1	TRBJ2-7	TGCGCCAGCAGCTTAAACCACGGGGACCAGTACTTC	CASSLNHGDQYF
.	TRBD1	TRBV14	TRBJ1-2	TGTGCCAGCAGCGGACAGGGCCGCTACACCTTC	CASSGQGRYTF
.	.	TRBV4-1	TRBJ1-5	TGCGCCAGCAGCCCCCGGGAGTTCAATCAGCCCCAGCATTTT	CASSPREFNQPQHF
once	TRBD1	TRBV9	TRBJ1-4	TGTGCCAGCAGCCCAAAACCGGCCGACAGGGGAGGTAATGAAAAACTGTTTTTT	CASSPKPADRGGNEKLFF
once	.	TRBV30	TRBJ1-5	TGTGCCTGGAGCGCGGACCTCAACAATCAGCCCCAGCATTTT	CAWSADLNNQPQHF
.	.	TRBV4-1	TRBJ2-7	TGCGCCAGCAGCCAAGTGGGGAGCTCCTACGAGCAGTACTTC	CASSQVGSSYEQYF
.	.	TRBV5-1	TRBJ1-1	TGCGCCAGCAGTTACGGGGGGAGCAGCCAAAACACTGAAGCTTTCTTT	CASSYGGSSQNTEAFF
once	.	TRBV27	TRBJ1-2	TGTGCCAGCAGTTCTGGGGTGATTTATGGCTACACCTTC	CASSSGVIYGYTF
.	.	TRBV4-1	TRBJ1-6	TGCGCCAGCAGCCAAGAGTCAGGCCTCTATAATTCACCCCTCCACTTT	CASSQESGLYNSPLHF
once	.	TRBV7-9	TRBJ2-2	TGTGCCAGCAAGGGGGCGAACACCGGGGAGCTGTTTTTT	CASKGANTGELFF
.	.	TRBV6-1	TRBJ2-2	TGTGCCAGCAGGGTGTATCGGTGGGGGTCCGGGGAGCTGTTTTTT	CASRVYRWGSGELFF
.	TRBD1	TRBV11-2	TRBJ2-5	TGTGCCAGCAGCGATCCCACAGGGGGACAAGAGACCCAGTACTTC	CASSDPTGGQETQYF
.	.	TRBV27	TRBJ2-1	TGTGCCAGCAGCCACGATCACCCCGGCAATGAGCAGTTCTTC	CASSHDHPGNEQFF
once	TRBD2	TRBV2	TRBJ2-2	TGTGCCAGCAGTTTACTCCCCGCGGGGGACACCGGGGAGCTGTTTTTT	CASSLLPAGDTGELFF
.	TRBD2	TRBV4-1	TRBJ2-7	TGCGCCAGCAGCCAAATGGGGCTAGCGGGGTCTAAAGGGCAGTACTTC	CASSQMGLAGSKGQYF
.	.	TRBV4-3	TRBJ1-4	TGCGCCAGCAGCCAAGACAGGAGCCTTAATGAAAAACTGTTTTTT	CASSQDRSLNEKLFF
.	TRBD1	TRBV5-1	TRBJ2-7	TGCGCCAGCAGCTTCCGTACAGGGGATTACGAGCAGTACTTC	CASSFRTGDYEQYF
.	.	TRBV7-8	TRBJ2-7	TGTGCCAGCAGCTTAGAACATATTCCCTCTCTCTACGAGCAGTACTTC	CASSLEHIPSLYEQYF
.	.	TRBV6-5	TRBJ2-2	TGTGCCAGCAGCCCAAGCGGGACCGGGGAGCTGTTTTTT	CASSPSGTGELFF
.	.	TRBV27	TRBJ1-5	TGTGCCAGCAGGGGAGAAGGACCAGGAGGGCCCCAGCATTTT	CASRGEGPGGPQHF
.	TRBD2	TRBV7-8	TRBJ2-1	TGTGCCAGCAGCTGGACTAGCGGGGGCAATGAGCAGTTCTTC	CASSWTSGGNEQFF
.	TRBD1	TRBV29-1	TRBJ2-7	TGCAGCGTTCAGGGGGACACCAACTCCTACGAGCAGTACTTC	CSVQGDTNSYEQYF
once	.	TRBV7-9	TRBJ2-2	TGTGCCAGCAGCTTGCCCGGGGTTGGGTCCGGGGAGCTGTTTTTT	CASSLPGVGSGELFF
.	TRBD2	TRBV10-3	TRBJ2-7	TGTGCCATCAGTGAGCCCTCGGGACTAGCGGGAGCAGGGGACACCTACGAGCAGTACTTC	CAISEPSGLAGAGDTYEQYF
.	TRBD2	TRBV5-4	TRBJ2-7	TGTGCCAGCAGCGGGGGGACTAGCGGTCCCTACGAGCAGTACTTC	CASSGGTSGPYEQYF
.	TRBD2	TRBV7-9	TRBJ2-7	TGTGCCAGCAGCTACGCGGGGGAAAAGTTCTACGAGCAGTACTTC	CASSYAGEKFYEQYF
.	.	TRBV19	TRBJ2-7	TGTGCCAGTAGTGCCGCGGGGTCCTACGAGCAGTACTTC	CASSAAGSYEQYF
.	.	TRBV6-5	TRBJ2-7	TGTGCCAGCAGTTTAGACCGGGCCAACTACGAGCAGTACTTC	CASSLDRANYEQYF
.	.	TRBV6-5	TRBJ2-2	TGTGCCAGCAGTTACTCTCCTGGTGGAACCGGGGAGCTGTTTTTT	CASSYSPGGTGELFF
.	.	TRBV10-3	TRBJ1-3	TGTGCCATCAGTGAGGAACAGGGTGCTGGAAACACCATATATTTT	CAISEEQGAGNTIYF
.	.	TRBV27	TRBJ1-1	TGTGCCAGCATTGAGGGTACTGAAGCTTTCTTT	CASIEGTEAFF
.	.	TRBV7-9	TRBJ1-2	TGTGCCAGCAGCTTAGGGGGACCTAACTATGGCTACACCTTC	CASSLGGPNYGYTF
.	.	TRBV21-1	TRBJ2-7	TGTGCCAGCAGCCAACTCACCGGGGGGTCCTACGAGCAGTACTTC	CASSQLTGGSYEQYF
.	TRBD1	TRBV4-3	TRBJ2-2	TGCGCCAGCAGCCAAGATCGATCGGGACAGACCACCGGGGAGCTGTTTTTT	CASSQDRSGQTTGELFF
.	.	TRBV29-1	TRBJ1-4	TGCAGCGTTCTTCCCGGGTCGGATGAAAAACTGTTTTTT	CSVLPGSDEKLFF